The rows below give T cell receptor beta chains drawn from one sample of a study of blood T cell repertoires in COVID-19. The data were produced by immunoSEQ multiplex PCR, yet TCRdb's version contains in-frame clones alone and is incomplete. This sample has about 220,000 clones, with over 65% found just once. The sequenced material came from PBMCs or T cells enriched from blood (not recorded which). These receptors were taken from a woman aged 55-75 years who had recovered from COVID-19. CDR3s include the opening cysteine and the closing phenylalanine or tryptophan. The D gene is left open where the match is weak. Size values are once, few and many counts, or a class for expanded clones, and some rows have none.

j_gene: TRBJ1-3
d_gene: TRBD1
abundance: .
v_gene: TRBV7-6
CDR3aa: CASSLAPSRDRNGNTIYF
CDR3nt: TGTGCCAGCAGCTTAGCCCCTTCCAGGGACAGGAACGGAAACACCATATATTTT

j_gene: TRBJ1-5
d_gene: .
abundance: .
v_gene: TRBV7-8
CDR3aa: CASSLDRLSNQPQHF
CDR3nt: TGTGCCAGCAGCTTAGACAGGCTCAGCAATCAGCCCCAGCATTTT

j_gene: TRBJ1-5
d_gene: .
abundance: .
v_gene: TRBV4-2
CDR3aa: CASSHRDRTQPQHF
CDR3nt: TGTGCCAGCAGCCACCGCGACAGGACGCAGCCCCAGCATTTT

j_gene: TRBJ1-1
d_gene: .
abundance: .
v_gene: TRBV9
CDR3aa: CASSPRDQGTTEAFF
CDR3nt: TGTGCCAGCAGCCCCAGGGATCAGGGAACCACTGAAGCTTTCTTT

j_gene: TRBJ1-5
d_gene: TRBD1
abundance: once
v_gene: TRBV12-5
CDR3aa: CASAQGQGRTYSNQPQHF
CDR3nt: TGTGCTAGTGCCCAAGGACAGGGCCGTACCTATAGCAATCAGCCCCAGCATTTT

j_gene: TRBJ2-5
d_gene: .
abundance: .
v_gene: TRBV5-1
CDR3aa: CASSLTGSQAETQYF
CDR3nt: TGCGCCAGCAGCTTAACAGGGTCACAAGCGGAGACCCAGTACTTC

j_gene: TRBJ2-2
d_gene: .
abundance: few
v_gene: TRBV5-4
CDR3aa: CASSPRTANTGELFF
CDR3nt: TGTGCCAGCAGCCCACGGACAGCCAACACCGGGGAGCTGTTTTTT

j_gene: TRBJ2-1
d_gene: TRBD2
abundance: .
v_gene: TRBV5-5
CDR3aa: CASSLAASGEQFF
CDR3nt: TGTGCCAGCAGCTTGGCGGCTAGCGGTGAGCAGTTCTTC

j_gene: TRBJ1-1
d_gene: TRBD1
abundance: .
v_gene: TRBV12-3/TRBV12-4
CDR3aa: CASAGGLNTEAFF
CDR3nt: TGTGCCAGCGCAGGGGGCCTTAACACTGAAGCTTTCTTT

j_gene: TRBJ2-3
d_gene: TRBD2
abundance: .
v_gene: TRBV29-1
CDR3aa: CSVGRREDGVDTQYF
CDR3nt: TGCAGCGTTGGGAGACGGGAGGACGGGGTAGATACGCAGTATTTT

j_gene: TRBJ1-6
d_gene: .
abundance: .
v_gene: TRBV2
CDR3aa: CASRFRDTHNSPLHF
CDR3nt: TGTGCCAGCAGATTTCGGGACACCCATAATTCACCCCTCCACTTT

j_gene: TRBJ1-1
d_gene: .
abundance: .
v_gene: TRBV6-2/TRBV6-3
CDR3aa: CASSYRNTEAFF
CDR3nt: TGTGCCAGCAGTTATAGGAACACTGAAGCTTTCTTT

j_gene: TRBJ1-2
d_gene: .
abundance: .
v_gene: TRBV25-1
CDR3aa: CASSNHRSYGYTF
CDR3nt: TGTGCCAGCAGTAACCACAGGAGCTATGGCTACACCTTC

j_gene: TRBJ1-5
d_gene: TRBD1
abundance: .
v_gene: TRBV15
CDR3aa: CATRRGTGNNQPQHF
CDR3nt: TGTGCCACCAGGAGGGGGACAGGGAACAATCAGCCCCAGCATTTT

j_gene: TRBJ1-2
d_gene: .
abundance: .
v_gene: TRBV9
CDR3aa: CASSVGGGFELNYGYTF
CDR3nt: TGTGCCAGCAGCGTAGGTGGGGGGTTCGAACTAAACTATGGCTACACCTTC

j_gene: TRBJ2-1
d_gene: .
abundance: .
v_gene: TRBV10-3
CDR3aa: CAISESDRISYNEQFF
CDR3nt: TGTGCCATCAGTGAGAGTGACAGGATCTCCTACAATGAGCAGTTCTTC

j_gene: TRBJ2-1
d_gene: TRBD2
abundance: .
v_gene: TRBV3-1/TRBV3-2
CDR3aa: CASSQSGVHNEQFF
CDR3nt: TGTGCCAGCAGCCAAAGCGGGGTGCACAATGAGCAGTTCTTC

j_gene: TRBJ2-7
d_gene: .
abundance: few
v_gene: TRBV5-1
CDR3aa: CASSLAGSQYEQYF
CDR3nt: TGCGCCAGCAGCTTGGCAGGGTCTCAATACGAGCAGTACTTC

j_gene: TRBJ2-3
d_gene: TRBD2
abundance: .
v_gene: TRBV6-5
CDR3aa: CASSYAASGGTDTQYF
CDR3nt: TGTGCCAGCAGTTACGCGGCTAGCGGGGGCACAGATACGCAGTATTTT

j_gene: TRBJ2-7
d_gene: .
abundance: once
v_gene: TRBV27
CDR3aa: CASSKQGSSYEQYF
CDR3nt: TGTGCCAGCAGTAAACAGGGTAGCTCCTACGAGCAGTACTTC